This T cell receptor (beta chain) was sequenced during a study of blood T cell repertoires in COVID-19. The table lists this clone with a few counts. The germline gives CDR1 SGHKS, CDR2 YYEKEE (reference sequence). The CDR3 extends over 16 amino acids. V lost 4 bases, J lost 4 bases, and 18 bases lay in between. Assay: immunoSEQ multiplex PCR; the TCRdb copy retains only in-frame clones and omits some. The sample carries about 320,000 clones, around 85% recorded once. The TCR comes from a woman in her twenties or thirties who had been exposed to COVID-19. Sequences were obtained from PBMCs or T cells enriched from blood (not recorded which). The genes are TRBV5-5 and TRBJ2-1, with a tentative D call TRBD1 (6 bases). CDR3 nucleotide sequence: TGTGCCAGCAGCCCGCAGGGGCCCCTAGGATACAATGAGCAGTTCTTC. Amino acid sequence: CASSPQGPLGYNEQFF.